This T cell receptor (beta chain) was observed in a study of shared clonotypes between healthy human individuals. Regarding this clone: Its specificity is not known.

Study-wide results and caveats: Rarefaction curves obtained for sorted subsets showed sequencing incomplete despite large depth. The naive CD4 repertoires of several donors were compared, and about 5% of clonotypes were shared.

For sorted subsets, approximately 200 ng DNA per replicate equaled around 30,000 T cell genomes. TCRdb's copy holds only in-frame clones and misses some; the assay was immunoSEQ multiplex PCR. Counted here are 230,000 or so clones, 50% to 75% occurring once; the ten biggest clones make up 11%. CDR1 is SNHLY, CDR2 FYNNEI, per germline. V was clipped by 6 bases and J by 2 bases, with 13 bases between them. The CDR3 extends over 14 amino acids. Only Caucasian adults living in Nashville, Tennessee served as donors. The gene calls are TRBV2 and TRBJ2-5; no definite D call. The clonotype originates from a man younger than 45 in good health. The specimen was memory CD4+ T cells sorted from blood. As for subset: CD45RA-negative fraction. The CDR3 spells CASSRMGRQETQYF. In nucleotides, the CDR3 is TGTGCCAGCAGCCGTATGGGCAGACAAGAGACCCAGTACTTC.